This T cell receptor beta chain was captured by sequencing in a study of cytomegalovirus exposure and HLA in healthy donors. Study conclusions and caveats: The study listed approximately 170 cytomegalovirus-associated TCR beta chains.

About this clone: Its antigen remains unidentified.

PCR was performed using 60 Vbeta and 13 Jbeta primers. Libraries were prepared by immunoSEQ multiplex PCR; TCRdb keeps only in-frame clonotypes and omits some of them. Of 110,000 or so clones in the sample, about 80% were seen once. V dropped 10 bases and J dropped 5; count of bases not matched to a gene: 6. The germline CDR1 and CDR2 sequences are ENHRY and SYGVKD. The CDR3 consists of 12 residues. The sequencing input was PBMCs. V usage is TRBV10-3 and J usage is TRBJ2-7; TRBD1 matches 9 bases. The sequence derives from a female donor in good health and CMV-seronegative. This CDR3 reads CATKGQGNEQYF. The CDR3 DNA follows: TGTGCCACTAAGGGACAGGGCAACGAGCAGTACTTC.